The rows below give T cell receptor beta chains drawn from one sample of a study of shared clonotypes between healthy human individuals. Only in-frame clones appear in the TCRdb table, and some are missing; sequencing was by immunoSEQ multiplex PCR. The profile shows about 610,000 clones, around 96% of them singletons. Sequencing was carried out using naive CD8+ T cells sorted from blood. Receptors originate from a woman in her 30s in good health. The CDR3 runs from the conserved cysteine through the conserved F or W. Size is omitted from some rows. Given values are once, few, many or a class for expanded clones.

clone size | V gene | CDR3 protein
. | TRBV19 | CASSTDQDPTDTQYF
. | TRBV28 | CASGGCRTGDSDTQYF
. | TRBV30 | CACLSSGYYEQYF
. | TRBV4-1 | CASSQAREDRAQPQHF
. | TRBV27 | CASSSGTLYGYTF
. | TRBV7-9 | CASSLVGSGPTYEQYF
. | TRBV30 | CAWNRDGGSNTEAFF
. | TRBV30 | CACNRGAYEQYF
. | TRBV27 | CASSLSTGEQFF
once | TRBV2 | CASSENSENSPLHF
. | TRBV28 | CASSYGQTKIYYEQYF
. | TRBV27 | CASSLSSQSEQFF
. | TRBV10-3 | CAISESGVNEQFF
. | TRBV5-4 | CASSLARSSYNEQFF
. | TRBV5-1 | CASSLDGGGWFF
. | TRBV19 | CASSIYLAKAYEQYF
. | TRBV21-1 | CASSAKREKLFF
. | TRBV25-1 | CASTFTGSHTGELFF
. | TRBV28 | CASSTPPEPRGRAVDTQYF
. | TRBV4-2 | CASSPSGSRQEQYF
once | TRBV16 | CASSQQGTGELFF
. | TRBV30 | CAWGSGSGIEQFF
. | TRBV7-9 | CASSLGSTYEQYF
. | TRBV4-1 | CASSLGRAPSTDTQYF
. | TRBV19 | CASSWRTGVEAFF
. | TRBV27 | CATRAGTGQPQHF
. | TRBV27 | CASSGGFTDTQYF
. | TRBV5-4 | CASSFETGYTEAFF
. | TRBV21-1 | CASSATDRATEAFF
. | TRBV21-1 | CASSKRSRQETQYF
. | TRBV7-9 | CASSTGGSNQPQHF
. | TRBV5-6 | CASSSLVQETQYF
. | TRBV7-6 | CASSLGEGYEQYF
. | TRBV13 | CASSLWLGVKGEYDEQFF